These 10 T cell receptor beta chains share one sample of origin, sequenced in a study of cytomegalovirus exposure and HLA in healthy donors. In the PCR, 60 Vbeta and 13 Jbeta primers were used. TCRdb's table, derived via immunoSEQ multiplex PCR, lists solely in-frame clones and lacks some. This sample's table has tens of thousands of clones. Sequenced input: PBMCs. These receptors were taken from a man between 25 and 39 years old in good health and CMV-seropositive.

This chain connects TRBV19 to TRBJ1-1; D remains ambiguous. With 3 bases removed from V and 0 bases from J, the gap between germline ends came to 11 bases. The CDR3 has 15 amino acids. Germline V gene data show CDR1 as LNHDA and CDR2 as SQIVND (reference sequence). CDR3 nucleotide sequence: TGTGCCAGTAGTATTGGCGGGCAGGTGAACACTGAAGCTTTCTTT. Translating it yields CASSIGGQVNTEAFF.

On this clone itself: This sample includes further DNA sequences coding for the same CDR3. The chain uses TRBV5-1 and TRBJ2-7; tentatively, D is TRBD1 (6 bases). V lost 2 bases and J 2 bases, leaving 11 bases between the germline ends. The length of the CDR3 is 14 residues. The germline V gene has CDR1 SGHRS and CDR2 YFSETQ. CDR3 bases: TGCGCCAGCAGCTTTACAGGGTCCGCCTACGAGCAGTACTTC. Translating it yields CASSFTGSAYEQYF.

The rearrangement links TRBV5-1 to TRBJ2-2; TRBD1 matches at 7 bases. J lost 4 bases, V lost 6 bases, and 12 bases had no gene match. Germline values: CDR1 SGHRS, CDR2 YFSETQ. The length of the CDR3 is 16 residues. In DNA, the CDR3 is TGCGCCAGCACCTTCTTAGGGGGCGCTGTCACCGGGGAGCTGTTTTTT. Amino acid sequence: CASTFLGGAVTGELFF.

In the case of this clone: Compared with germline, one end of the junction differs, possibly owing to a read error. This rearrangement joins TRBV5-4 to TRBJ2-5; possibly TRBD1 for D (5 bases). This CDR3 contains 14 residues. Germline V gives CDR1 SGHNT, CDR2 YYREEE (reference sequence). This CDR3 is CASSLQARRENQYF. CDR3 sequence (DNA): TGTGCCAGCAGCTTACAGGCTCGGCGAGAGAACCAGTACTTC.

This chain uses TRBV5-6 with TRBJ1-2; a weak D match, TRBD1 (5 bases). Germline CDR1 reads SGHDT; CDR2 reads YYEEEE. V lost 6 bases, J lost 7 bases, and 22 bases lay in between. The length of the CDR3 is 15 residues. The CDR3 region has the DNA TGTGCCAGCATCCCCTCAACCAGGGAATCGGGTGGCTACACCTTC. This encodes CASIPSTRESGGYTF.

V is TRBV19 and J is TRBJ2-3; 13 positions match TRBD2. Looked up from germline, CDR1 is LNHDA and CDR2 is SQIVND (reference sequence). V shed 6 bases and J 4 bases; nucleotides not matched to a gene: 4. CDR3 size: 15 residues. CDR3 bases: TGTGCCAGTAGAAGGACTAGCGGGAGATCAGATACGCAGTATTTT. Protein product: CASRRTSGRSDTQYF. Drawing the rest from reference TRBV19 and TRBJ2-3, the complete variable domain is DGGITQSPKYLFRKEGQNVTLSCEQNLNHDAMYWYRQDPGQGLRLIYYSQIVNDFQKGDIAEGYSVSREKKESFPLTVTSAQKNPTAFYLCASRRTSGRSDTQYFGPGTRLTVL.

This chain connects TRBV7-3 to TRBJ2-4, with 11 bases aligning to TRBD1. The V and J ends lost 4 bases and 0 bases, in that order; junction bases with no gene match: 5. Germline V gene lookup returns CDR1 SGHTA and CDR2 FQGTGA. The CDR3 has 17 amino acids. CDR3: CASSSGTGGGAKNIQYF. The DNA of the CDR3 is TGTGCCAGCAGCTCCGGGACAGGGGGGGGAGCCAAAAACATTCAGTACTTC.

V usage is TRBV5-4 and J usage is TRBJ2-5; no definite D call. Germline assignment: CDR1 SGHNT and CDR2 YYREEE (reference sequence). V lost 5 bases and J 5 bases, leaving 7 bases between the germline ends. CDR3 length: 11 amino acids. The CDR3 bases are TGTGCCAGCAGGGAGAGGGAGACCCAGTACTTC. Translated: CASRERETQYF.

This chain links TRBV7-2 with TRBJ2-5, with D perhaps TRBD1 (6 bases). Trimming left V 7 bases short and J 0 bases short, with 12 bases between. In germline, CDR1 is SGHTA, CDR2 FQGNSA. The length of the CDR3 is 14 residues. In DNA, the CDR3 is TGTGCCAGCAACCCGGGACAATACCAAGAGACCCAGTACTTC. It is translated as CASNPGQYQETQYF.

This chain links TRBV2 with TRBJ1-5; D remains unclear. Germline CDR1 is SNHLY and CDR2 is FYNNEI. V was trimmed by 3 bases and J by 3 bases, leaving 12 bases between them. The length of the CDR3 is 15 residues. CDR3 in DNA: TGTGCCAGCAGTGAGTTCGAGGGAAACAATCAGCCCCAGCATTTT. Its protein product is CASSEFEGNNQPQHF. The full variable domain, completed using reference TRBV2 and TRBJ1-5, is EPEVTQTPSHQVTQMGQEVILRCVPISNHLYFYWYRQILGQKVEFLVSFYNNEISEKSEIFDDQFSVERPDGSNFTLKIRSTKLEDSAMYFCASSEFEGNNQPQHFGDGTRLSIL.